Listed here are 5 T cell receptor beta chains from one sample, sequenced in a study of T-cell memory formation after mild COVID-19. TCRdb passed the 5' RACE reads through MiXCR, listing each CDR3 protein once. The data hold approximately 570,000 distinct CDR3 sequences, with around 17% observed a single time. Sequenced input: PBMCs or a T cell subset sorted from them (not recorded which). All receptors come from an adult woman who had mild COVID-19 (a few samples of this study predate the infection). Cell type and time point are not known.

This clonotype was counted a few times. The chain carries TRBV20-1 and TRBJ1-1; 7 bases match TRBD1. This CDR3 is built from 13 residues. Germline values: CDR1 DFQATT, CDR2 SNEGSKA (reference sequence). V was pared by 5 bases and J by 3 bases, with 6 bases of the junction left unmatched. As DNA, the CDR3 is TGCAGTGCTGGGGACAGCGGGGACACTGAAGCTTTCTTT. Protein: CSAGDSGDTEAFF.

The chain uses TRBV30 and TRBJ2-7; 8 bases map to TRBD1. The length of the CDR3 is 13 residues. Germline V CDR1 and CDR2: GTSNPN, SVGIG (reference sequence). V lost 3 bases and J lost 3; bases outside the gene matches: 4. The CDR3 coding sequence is TGTGCCTGGAGCGGGACAGGTTACTACGAGCAGTACTTC. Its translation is CAWSGTGYYEQYF.

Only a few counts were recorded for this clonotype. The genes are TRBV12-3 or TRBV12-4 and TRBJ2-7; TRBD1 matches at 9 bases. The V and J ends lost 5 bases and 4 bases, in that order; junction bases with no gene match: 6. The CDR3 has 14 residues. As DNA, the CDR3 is TGTGCCAGCAGTAAAGGACAGGGGAAGTACGAGCAGTACTTC. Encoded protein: CASSKGQGKYEQYF.

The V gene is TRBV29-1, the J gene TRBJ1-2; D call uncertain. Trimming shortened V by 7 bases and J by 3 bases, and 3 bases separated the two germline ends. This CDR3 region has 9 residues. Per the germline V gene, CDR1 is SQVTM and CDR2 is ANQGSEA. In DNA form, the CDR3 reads TGCAGCGCAGACTATGGCTACACCTTC. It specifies CSADYGYTF.

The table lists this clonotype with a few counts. The CDR3 loop reads CSVEDLRFAGLNTDTQYF. The CDR3 DNA sequence: TGCAGCGTTGAAGATCTAAGGTTCGCGGGACTGAACACAGATACGCAGTATTTT. This chain uses TRBV29-1 with TRBJ2-3, with a tentative D call TRBD2 (6 bases). CDR3 size: 18 residues. V lost 0 bases and J 2 bases, leaving 21 bases between the germline ends. Germline loops: CDR1 SQVTM, CDR2 ANQGSEA.